This T cell receptor beta chain was sequenced in a study of blood T cell repertoires in COVID-19. About the study: T cells, B-cell-depleted T cells, or PBMCs provided the cDNA or gDNA that served as material.

Germline CDR1 is MNHNS and CDR2 is SASEGT. V lost 2 bases and J lost 2, with 9 bases in between. The CDR3 sequence is 14 residues long. As processed by the authors: How many nucleated cells were present was estimated from reference gene primer amplification. Assay used: immunoSEQ multiplex PCR; TCRdb lists only in-frame clones, some missing. V, J and clone size are those of that table, while D and trimming were read from the DNA. This sample has 150,000 to 200,000 clones, with around nine tenths found just once. Material for sequencing was peripheral blood. The sequence derives from a man aged 55 to 70 with active or convalescent COVID-19. The J gene is TRBJ2-5, the V gene TRBV6-1, with D perhaps TRBD1 (6 bases). The DNA for the CDR3 is TGTGCCAGCAGTGAATTTGACAGGCAAGAGACCCAGTACTTC. The encoded protein is CASSEFDRQETQYF.